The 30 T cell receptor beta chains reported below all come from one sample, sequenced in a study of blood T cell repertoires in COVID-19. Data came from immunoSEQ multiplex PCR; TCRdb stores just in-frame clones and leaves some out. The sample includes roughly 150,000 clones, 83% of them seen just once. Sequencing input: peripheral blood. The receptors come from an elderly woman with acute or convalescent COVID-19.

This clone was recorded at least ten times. The CDR3 protein is CASSQEVAGVTDTQYF. The CDR3 nucleotides read TGCGCCAGCAGCCAAGAAGTAGCGGGAGTAACAGATACGCAGTATTTT. This chain connects TRBV4-3 to TRBJ2-3, with TRBD2 matching over 9 bases. Germline CDR1 reads LGHNA; CDR2 reads YSLEER. The CDR3 is made up of 16 amino acids. The ends lost 0 bases at V and 3 bases at J; junction bases unmatched: 4.

CDR3 sequence: CASSPDRTNYGYTF. As DNA, the CDR3 is TGTGCCAGCTCACCAGACAGAACTAACTATGGCTACACCTTC. The chain recombines TRBV18 with TRBJ1-2; a possible D gene is TRBD1 (5 bases). Trimming took off 2 bases at V and 0 bases at J, with 7 bases between the two ends. CDR3 length equals 14 residues. Germline V gene lookup returns CDR1 KGHSH and CDR2 LQKENI.

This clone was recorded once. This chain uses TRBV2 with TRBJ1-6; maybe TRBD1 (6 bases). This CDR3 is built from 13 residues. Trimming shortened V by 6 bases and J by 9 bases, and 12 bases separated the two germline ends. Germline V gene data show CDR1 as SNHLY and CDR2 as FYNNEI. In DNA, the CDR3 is TGTGCCAGCAGACCCGGGACAATTTCACCCCTCCACTTT. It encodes CASRPGTISPLHF. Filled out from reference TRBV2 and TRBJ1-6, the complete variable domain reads EPEVTQTPSHQVTQMGQEVILRCVPISNHLYFYWYRQILGQKVEFLVSFYNNEISEKSEIFDDQFSVERPDGSNFTLKIRSTKLEDSAMYFCASRPGTISPLHFGNGTRLTVT.

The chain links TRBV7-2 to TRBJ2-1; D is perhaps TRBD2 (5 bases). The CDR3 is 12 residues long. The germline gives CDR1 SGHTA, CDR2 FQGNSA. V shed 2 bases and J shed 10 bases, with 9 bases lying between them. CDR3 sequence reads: CASSLLRREQFF. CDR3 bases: TGTGCCAGCAGCTTATTAAGGAGGGAGCAGTTCTTC. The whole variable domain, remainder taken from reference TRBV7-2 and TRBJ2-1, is GAGVSQSPSNKVTEKGKDVELRCDPISGHTALYWYRQSLGQGLEFLIYFQGNSAPDKSGLPSDRFSAERTGGSVSTLTIQRTQQEDSAVYLCASSLLRREQFFGPGTRLTVL.

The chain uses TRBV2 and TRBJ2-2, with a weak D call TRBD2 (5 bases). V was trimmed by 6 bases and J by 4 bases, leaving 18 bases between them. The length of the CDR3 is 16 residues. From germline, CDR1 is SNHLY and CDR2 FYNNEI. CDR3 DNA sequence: TGTGCCAGCAGGTCTACAGCCCTTCGGGGCACCGGGGAGCTGTTTTTT. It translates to CASRSTALRGTGELFF. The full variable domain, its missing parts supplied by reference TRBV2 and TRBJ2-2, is EPEVTQTPSHQVTQMGQEVILRCVPISNHLYFYWYRQILGQKVEFLVSFYNNEISEKSEIFDDQFSVERPDGSNFTLKIRSTKLEDSAMYFCASRSTALRGTGELFFGEGSRLTVL.

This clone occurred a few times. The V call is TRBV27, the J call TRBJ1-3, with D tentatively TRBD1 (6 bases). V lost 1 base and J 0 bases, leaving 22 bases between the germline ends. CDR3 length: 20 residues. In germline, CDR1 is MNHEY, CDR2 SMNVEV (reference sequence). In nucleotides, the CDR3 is TGTGCCAGCAGTTTATTCCCCCCTTTCGGGACAACTGGCTCTGGAAACACCATATATTTT. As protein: CASSLFPPFGTTGSGNTIYF.

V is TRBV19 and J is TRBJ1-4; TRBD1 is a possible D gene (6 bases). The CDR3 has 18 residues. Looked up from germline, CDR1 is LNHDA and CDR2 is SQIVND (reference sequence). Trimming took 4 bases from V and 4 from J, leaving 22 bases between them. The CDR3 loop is CASSNTRAPGANNEKLFF. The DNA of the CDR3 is TGTGCCAGTAGTAACACCCGGGCCCCAGGGGCAAATAATGAAAAACTGTTTTTT.

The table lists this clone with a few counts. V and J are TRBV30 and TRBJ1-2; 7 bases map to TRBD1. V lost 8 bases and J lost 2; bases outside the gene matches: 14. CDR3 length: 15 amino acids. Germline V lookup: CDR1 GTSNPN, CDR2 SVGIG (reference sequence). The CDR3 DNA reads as TGTGCCGGGACCCGAAACAGGGGAATGAACTATGGCTACACCTTC. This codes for CAGTRNRGMNYGYTF.

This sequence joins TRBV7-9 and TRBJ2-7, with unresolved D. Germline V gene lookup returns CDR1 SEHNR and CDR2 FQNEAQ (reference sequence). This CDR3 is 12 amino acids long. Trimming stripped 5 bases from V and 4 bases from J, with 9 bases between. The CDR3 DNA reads TGTGCCAGCAGCCAAAGAGAATACGAGCAGTACTTC. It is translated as CASSQREYEQYF.

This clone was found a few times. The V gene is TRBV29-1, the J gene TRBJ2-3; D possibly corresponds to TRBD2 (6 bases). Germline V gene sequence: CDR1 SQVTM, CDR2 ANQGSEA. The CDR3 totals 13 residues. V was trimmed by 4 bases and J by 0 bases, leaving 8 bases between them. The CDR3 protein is CSVGGTSTDTQYF. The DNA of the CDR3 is TGCAGCGTTGGAGGGACTAGCACAGATACGCAGTATTTT.

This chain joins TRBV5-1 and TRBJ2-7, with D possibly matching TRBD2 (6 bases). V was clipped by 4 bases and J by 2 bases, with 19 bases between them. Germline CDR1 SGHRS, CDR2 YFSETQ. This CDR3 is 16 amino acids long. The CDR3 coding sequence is TGCGCCAGCAGCGCCGGGGGTAGGACTTCACCCTACGAGCAGTACTTC. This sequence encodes CASSAGGRTSPYEQYF.

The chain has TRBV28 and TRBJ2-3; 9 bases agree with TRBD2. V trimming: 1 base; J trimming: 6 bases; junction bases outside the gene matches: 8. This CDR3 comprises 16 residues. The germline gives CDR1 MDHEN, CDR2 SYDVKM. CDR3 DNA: TGTGCCAGCAGTTTATTAGGTAGCGGGGGTACGGATACGCAGTATTTT. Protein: CASSLLGSGGTDTQYF.

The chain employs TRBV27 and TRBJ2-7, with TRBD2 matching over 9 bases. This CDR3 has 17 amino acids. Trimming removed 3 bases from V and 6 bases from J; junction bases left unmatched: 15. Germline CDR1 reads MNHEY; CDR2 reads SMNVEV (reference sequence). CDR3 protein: CASSFSGRGLAPSEQYF. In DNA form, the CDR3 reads TGTGCCAGCAGTTTTTCCGGTAGGGGACTAGCCCCCTCCGAGCAGTACTTC.

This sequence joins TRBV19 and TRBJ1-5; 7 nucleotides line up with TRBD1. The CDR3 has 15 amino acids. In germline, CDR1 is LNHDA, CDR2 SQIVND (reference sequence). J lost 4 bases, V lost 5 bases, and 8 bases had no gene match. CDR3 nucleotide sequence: TGTGCCAGTAGTGCTCAGGGGGAAGGGAATCAGCCCCAGCATTTT. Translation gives CASSAQGEGNQPQHF.

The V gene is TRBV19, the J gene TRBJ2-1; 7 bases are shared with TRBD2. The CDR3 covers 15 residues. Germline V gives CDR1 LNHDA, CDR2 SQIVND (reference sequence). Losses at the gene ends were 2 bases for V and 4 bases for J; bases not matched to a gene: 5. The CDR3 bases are TGTGCCAGTAGTATACCTTCCGGGGGGTACAATGAGCAGTTCTTC. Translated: CASSIPSGGYNEQFF.

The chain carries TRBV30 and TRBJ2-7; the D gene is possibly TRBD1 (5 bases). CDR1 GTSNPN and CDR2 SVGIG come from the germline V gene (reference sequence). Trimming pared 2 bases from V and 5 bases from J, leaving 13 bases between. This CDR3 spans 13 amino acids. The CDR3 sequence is CAWSKGMQNEQYF. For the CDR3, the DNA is TGTGCCTGGAGTAAGGGGATGCAGAACGAGCAGTACTTC.

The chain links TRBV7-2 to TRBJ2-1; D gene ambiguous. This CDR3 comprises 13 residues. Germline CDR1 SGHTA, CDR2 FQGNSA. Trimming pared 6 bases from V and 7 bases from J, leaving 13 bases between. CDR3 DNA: TGTGCCAGCAGTGTAGCCGGGTTGAATGAGCAGTTCTTC. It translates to CASSVAGLNEQFF.

CDR3 residues: CASSRRGEGNEQYF. The CDR3 DNA reads TGTGCCAGCAGCCGCAGGGGGGAAGGGAACGAGCAGTACTTC. V and J are TRBV6-6 and TRBJ2-7, with D perhaps TRBD1 (7 bases). The germline CDR1 and CDR2 sequences are MNHNY and SVGAGI (reference sequence). V dropped 6 bases and J dropped 5 bases, with 17 bases sitting between them. CDR3 length: 14 residues.

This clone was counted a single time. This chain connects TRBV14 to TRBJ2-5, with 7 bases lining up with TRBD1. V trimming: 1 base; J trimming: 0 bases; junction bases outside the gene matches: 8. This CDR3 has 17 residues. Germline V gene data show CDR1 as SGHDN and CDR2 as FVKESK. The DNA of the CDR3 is TGTGCCAGCAGCCAAGTTCCCCTACAGGGGTACCAAGAGACCCAGTACTTC. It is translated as CASSQVPLQGYQETQYF.

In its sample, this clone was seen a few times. As DNA, the CDR3 is TGTGCCAGCAGCCCAAGGGGGGGTGCAGATACGCAGTATTTT. This encodes CASSPRGGADTQYF. The V gene is TRBV7-9, the J gene TRBJ2-3, with D possibly TRBD2 on 7 matching bases. Trimming pared 5 bases from V and 4 bases from J, leaving 13 bases between. Germline CDR1 and CDR2: SEHNR and FQNEAQ (reference sequence). The CDR3 consists of 14 residues.

CDR3 residues: CASSLARGDTNYGYTF. The CDR3 nucleotides are TGTGCCAGCAGCTTGGCCAGGGGAGATACTAACTATGGCTACACCTTC. The chain recombines TRBV5-6 with TRBJ1-2; tentatively, D is TRBD1 (6 bases). V lost 0 bases and J lost 0, with 12 bases in between. This CDR3 spans 16 amino acids. Germline CDR1 reads SGHDT; CDR2 reads YYEEEE.

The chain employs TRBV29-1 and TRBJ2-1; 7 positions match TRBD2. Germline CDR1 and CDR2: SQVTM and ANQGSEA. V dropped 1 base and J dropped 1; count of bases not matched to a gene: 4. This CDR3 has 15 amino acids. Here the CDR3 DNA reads TGCAGCGTTGAAGGAGGGAGGGGTTCCTACAATGAGCAGTTCTTC. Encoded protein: CSVEGGRGSYNEQFF.

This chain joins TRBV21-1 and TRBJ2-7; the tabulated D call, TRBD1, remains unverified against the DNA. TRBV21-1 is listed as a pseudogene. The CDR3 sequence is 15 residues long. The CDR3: CASSPRQASSYEQYF. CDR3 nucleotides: TGTGCCAGCAGCCCCCGACAGGCGAGCTCCTACGAGCAGTACTTC.

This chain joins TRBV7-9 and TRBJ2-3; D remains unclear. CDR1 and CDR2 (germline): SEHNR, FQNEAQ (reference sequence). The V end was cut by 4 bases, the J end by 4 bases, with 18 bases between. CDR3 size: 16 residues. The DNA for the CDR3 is TGTGCCAGCAGCTCGTGGGTCGGGTCTGGAGCAGATACGCAGTATTTT. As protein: CASSSWVGSGADTQYF.

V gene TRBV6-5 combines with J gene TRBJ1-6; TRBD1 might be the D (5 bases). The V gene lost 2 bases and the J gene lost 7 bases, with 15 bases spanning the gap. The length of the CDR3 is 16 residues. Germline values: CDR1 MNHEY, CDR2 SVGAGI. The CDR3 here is CASSYRGLGGNSPLHF. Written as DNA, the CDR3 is TGTGCCAGCAGTTACCGGGGACTAGGCGGGAATTCACCCCTCCACTTT.

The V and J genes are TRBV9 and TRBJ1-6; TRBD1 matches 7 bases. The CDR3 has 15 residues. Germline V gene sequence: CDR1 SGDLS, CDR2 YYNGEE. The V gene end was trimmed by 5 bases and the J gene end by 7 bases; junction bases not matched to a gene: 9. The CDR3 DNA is TGTGCCAGCAGAGGGACAGCCGAGTTGAATTCACCCCTCCACTTT. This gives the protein CASRGTAELNSPLHF. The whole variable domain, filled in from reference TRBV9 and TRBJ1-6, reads DSGVTQTPKHLITATGQRVTLRCSPRSGDLSVYWYQQSLDQGLQFLIQYYNGEERAKGNILERFSAQQFPDLHSELNLSSLELGDSALYFCASRGTAELNSPLHFGNGTRLTVT.

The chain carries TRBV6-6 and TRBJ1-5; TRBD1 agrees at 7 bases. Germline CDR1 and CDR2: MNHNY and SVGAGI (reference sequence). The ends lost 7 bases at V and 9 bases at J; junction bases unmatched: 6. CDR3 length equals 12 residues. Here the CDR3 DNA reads TGTGCCAGCACTACAGGGGATCTGCCCCAGCATTTT. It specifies CASTTGDLPQHF.

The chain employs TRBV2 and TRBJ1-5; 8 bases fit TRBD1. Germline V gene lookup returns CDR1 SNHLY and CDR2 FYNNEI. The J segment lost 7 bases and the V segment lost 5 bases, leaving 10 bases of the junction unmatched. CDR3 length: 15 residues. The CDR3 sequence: CASSTGTGSGQPQHF. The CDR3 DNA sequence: TGTGCCAGCAGTACCGGGACAGGATCCGGACAGCCCCAGCATTTT.

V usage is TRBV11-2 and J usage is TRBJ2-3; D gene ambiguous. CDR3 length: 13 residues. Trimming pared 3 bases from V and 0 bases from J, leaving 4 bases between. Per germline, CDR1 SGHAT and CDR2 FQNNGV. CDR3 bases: TGTGCCAGCAGCTTCCCTAGCACAGATACGCAGTATTTT. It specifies CASSFPSTDTQYF.

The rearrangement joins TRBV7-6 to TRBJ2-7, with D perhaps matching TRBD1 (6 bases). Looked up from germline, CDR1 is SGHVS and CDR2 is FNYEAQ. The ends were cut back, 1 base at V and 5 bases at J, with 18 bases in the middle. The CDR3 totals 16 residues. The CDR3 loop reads CASSLGAGVATDEQYF. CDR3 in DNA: TGTGCCAGCAGCTTAGGTGCAGGGGTAGCTACCGACGAGCAGTACTTC.